This T cell receptor beta chain was obtained from a study of T cell repertoires in cytomegalovirus infection. Study findings and constraints: Ex vivo responses were dominated by HLA-C-restricted CMV-specific TCR beta clonotypes.

Germline CDR1 LNHNV, CDR2 YYDKDF (reference sequence). The germline V and J ends were trimmed by 4 bases and 5 bases, with 12 bases remaining between them. The CDR3 contains 15 residues. A word on this clonotype: Its antigen is as yet unknown.

TCRdb itself ran the reads through MiXCR, one entry per CDR3 protein. The sample consists of around 430,000 distinct CDR3 sequences, approximately 42% of them appearing once. This TCR was recovered from a human donor in good health (CMV status not recorded). Some clones in this sample may be carry-over from other donors' samples. The source material was cultured PBMCs, sampled from culture after CMV antigen stimulation. The chain employs TRBV15 and TRBJ1-6; TRBD1 might be the D (6 bases). The CDR3, as DNA: TGTGCCACCAGCACCGGGACATTCGATAATTCACCCCTCCACTTT. This gives the protein CATSTGTFDNSPLHF.